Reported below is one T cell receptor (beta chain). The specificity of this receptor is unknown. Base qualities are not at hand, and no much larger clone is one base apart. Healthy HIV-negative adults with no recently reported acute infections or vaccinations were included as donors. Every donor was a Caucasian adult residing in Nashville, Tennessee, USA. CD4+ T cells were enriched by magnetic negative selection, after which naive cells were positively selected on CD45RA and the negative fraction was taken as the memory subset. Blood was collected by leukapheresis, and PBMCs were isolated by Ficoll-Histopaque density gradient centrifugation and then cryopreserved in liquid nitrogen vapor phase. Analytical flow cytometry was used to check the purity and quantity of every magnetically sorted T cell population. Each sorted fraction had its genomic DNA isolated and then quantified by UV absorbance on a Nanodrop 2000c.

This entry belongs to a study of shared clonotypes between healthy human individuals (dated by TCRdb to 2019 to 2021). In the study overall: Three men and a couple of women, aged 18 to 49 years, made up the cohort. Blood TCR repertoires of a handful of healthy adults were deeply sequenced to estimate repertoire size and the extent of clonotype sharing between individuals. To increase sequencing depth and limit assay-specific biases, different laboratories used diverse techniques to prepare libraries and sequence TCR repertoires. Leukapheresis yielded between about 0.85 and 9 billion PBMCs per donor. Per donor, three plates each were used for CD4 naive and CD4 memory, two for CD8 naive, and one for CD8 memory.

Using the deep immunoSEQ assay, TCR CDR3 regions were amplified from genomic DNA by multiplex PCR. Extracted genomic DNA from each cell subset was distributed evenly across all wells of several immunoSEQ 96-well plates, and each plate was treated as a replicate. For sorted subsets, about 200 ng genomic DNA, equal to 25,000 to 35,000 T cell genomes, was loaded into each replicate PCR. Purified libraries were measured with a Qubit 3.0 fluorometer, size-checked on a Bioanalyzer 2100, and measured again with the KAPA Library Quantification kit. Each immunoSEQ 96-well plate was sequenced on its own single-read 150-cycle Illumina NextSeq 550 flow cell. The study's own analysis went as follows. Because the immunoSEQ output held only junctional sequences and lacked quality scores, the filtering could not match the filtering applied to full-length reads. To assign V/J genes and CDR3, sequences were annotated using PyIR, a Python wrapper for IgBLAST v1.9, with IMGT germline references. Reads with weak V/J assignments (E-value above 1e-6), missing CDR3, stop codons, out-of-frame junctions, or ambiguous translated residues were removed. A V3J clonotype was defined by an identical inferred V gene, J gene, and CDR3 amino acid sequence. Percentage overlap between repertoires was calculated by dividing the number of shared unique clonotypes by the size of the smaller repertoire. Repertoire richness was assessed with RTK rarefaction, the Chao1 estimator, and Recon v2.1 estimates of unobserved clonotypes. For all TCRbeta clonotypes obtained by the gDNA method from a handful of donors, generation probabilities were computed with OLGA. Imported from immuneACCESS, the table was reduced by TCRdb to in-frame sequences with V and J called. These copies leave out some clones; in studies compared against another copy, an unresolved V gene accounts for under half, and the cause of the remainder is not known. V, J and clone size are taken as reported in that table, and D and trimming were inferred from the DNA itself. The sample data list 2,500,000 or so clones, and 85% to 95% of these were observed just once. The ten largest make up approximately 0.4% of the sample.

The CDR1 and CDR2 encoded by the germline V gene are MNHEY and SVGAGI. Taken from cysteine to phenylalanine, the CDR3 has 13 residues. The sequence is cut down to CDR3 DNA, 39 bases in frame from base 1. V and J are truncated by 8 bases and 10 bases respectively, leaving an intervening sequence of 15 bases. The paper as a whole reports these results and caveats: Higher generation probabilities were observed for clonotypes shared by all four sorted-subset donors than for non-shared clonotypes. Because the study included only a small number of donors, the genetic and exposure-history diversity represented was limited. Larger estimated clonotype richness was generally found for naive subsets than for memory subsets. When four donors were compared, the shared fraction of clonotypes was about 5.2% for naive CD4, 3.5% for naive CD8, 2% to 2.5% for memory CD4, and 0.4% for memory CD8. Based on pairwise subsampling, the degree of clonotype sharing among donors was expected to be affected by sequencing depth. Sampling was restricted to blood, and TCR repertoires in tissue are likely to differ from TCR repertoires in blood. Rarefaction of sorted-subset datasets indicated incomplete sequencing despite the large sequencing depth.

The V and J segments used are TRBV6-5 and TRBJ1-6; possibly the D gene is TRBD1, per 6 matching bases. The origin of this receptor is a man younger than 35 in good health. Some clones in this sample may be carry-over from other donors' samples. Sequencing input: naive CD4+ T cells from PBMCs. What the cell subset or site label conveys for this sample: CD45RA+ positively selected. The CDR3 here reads CASANHGGSPLHF. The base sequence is TGTGCCAGCGCTAACCATGGGGGCTCACCCCTCCACTTT.